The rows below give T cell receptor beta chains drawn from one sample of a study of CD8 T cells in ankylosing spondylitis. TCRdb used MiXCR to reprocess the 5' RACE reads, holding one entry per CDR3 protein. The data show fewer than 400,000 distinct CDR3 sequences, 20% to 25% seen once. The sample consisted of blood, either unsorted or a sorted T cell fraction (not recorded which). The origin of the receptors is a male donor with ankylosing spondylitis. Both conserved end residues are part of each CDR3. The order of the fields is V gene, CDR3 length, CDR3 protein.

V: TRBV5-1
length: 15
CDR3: CASSPRLAGEETQYF

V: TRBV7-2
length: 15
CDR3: CASSLRGRPTDTQYF

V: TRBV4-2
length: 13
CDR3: CASSQVARETQYF

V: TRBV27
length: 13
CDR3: CASSLNRGDEAFF

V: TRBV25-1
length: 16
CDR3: CASSDLDRANNEKLFF

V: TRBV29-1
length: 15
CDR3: CSVGDREARTDTQYF

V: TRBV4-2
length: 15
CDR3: CASSQESAGGLPQHF

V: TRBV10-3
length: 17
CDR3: CAISGRLAGGLTDTQYF

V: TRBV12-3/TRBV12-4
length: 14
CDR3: CASSSRSRDTEAFF

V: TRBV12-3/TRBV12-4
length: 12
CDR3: CASSLFGYEQYF

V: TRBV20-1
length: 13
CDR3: CSASVNTYNEQFF

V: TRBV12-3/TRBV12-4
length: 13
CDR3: CASRLGPRGEQYF

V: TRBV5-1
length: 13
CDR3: CASSKSGSGEQYF

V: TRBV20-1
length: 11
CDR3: CSASTDYEQYF

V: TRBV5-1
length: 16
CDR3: CASSTHRDRSSYEQYF

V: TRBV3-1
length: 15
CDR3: CASSQSPRPTYEQFF

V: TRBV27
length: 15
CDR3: CASSPNRARATEAFF

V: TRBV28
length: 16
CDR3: CASSLAPAGLKDEQYF

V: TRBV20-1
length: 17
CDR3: CSARDPGLAGPTGELFF

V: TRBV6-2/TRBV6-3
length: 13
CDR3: CASSYSPDREAFF

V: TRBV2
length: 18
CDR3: CASSSFLAGEVDTGELFF

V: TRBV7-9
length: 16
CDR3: CASSPSSQGRTDTQYF

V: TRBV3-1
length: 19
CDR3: CASSRKREAGPRGTDTQYF

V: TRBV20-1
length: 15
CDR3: CSASTGLDVSDTQYF

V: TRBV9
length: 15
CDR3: CASSLRDRGHEKLFF

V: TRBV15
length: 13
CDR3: CATSRDGTNEQFF

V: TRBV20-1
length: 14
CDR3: CSATRTSSGYGYTF

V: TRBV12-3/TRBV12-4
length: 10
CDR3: CASSTRGAFF

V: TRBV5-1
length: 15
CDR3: CASSLGTSGRYTQYF

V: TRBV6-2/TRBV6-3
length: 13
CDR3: CASSGQSNQPQHF

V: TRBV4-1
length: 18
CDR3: CASSQERGQRSSGNTIYF

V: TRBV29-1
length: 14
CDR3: CSLRVGFPNTEAFF

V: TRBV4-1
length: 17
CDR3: CASSQGSGKTAYNEQFF

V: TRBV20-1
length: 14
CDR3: CSARVSAGTDTQYF

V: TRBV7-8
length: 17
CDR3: CASSLAIRTGFTGELFF

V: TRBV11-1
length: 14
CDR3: CASSWGTSGNEQYF

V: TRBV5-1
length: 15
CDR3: CASSLSGNTKNIQYF

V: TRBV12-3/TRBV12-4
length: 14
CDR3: CASSPLAGGYGYTF

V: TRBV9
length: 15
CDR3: CASSEGPGTEYEQYF

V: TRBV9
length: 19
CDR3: CASSVASGQGVGTYNEQFF

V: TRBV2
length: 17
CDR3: CASRRGSPISSGNTIYF

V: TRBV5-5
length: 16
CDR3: CASSLDPSGHGDTQYF

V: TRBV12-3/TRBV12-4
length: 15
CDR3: CASSADSSNGHEQYF

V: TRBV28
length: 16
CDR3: CASSTLAVLGTDTQYF

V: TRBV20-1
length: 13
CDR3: CSARVTSGNTIYF

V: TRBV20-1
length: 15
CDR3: CSVDTGTKVSYEQYF

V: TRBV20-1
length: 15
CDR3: CSARAGTSRTNEQFF

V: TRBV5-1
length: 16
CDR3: CASSGGTGKGISGYTF

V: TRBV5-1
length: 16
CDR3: CASSLGPTGSSYEQYF

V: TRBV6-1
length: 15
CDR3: CASGRNRDRVNEQFF

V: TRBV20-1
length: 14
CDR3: CSARPGTGWSEQYF

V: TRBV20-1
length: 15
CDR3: CSARDSGLVYNEQFF

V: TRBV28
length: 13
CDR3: CATLGVPTDTQYF

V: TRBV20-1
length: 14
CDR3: CSAWSEPSSYEQYF

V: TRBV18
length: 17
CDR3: CASSQLPGDLAKNIQYF

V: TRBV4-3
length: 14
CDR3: CASSQDFGDYGYTF

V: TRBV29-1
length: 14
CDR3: CSVEGPGGRLEAFF

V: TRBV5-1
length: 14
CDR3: CASSFGQGSGELFF